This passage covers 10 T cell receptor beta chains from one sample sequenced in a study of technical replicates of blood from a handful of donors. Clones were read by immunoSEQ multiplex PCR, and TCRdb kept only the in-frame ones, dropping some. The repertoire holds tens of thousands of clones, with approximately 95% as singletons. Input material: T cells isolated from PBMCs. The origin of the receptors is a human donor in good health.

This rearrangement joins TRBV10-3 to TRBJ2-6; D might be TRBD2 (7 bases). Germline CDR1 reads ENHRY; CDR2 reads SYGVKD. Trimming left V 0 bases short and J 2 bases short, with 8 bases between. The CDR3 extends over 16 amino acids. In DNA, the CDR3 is TGTGCCATCAGTGAGTCAGGGGGGGCTGGGGCCAACGTCCTGACTTTC. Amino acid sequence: CAISESGGAGANVLTF.

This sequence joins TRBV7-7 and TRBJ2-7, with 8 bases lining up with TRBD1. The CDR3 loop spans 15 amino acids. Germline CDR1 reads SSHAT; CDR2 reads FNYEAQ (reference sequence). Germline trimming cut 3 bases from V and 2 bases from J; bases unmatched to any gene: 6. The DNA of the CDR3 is TGTGCCAGCAGCTTGAGGACAGGGATAACCTACGAGCAGTACTTC. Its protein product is CASSLRTGITYEQYF.

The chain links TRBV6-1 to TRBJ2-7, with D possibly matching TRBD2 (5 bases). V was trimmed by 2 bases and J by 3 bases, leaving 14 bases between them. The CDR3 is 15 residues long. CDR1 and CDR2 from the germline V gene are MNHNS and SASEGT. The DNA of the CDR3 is TGTGCCAGCAGTGAAACCCCTTGGAGGCGCTACGAGCAGTACTTC. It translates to CASSETPWRRYEQYF.

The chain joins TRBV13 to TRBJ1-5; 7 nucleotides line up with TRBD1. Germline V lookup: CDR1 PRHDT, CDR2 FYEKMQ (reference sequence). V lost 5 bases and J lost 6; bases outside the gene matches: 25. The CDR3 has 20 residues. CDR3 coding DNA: TGTGCCAGCAGCACCAATACCAGCCTGGACAGGAGAGATTTGTTTCAGCCCCAGCATTTT. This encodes CASSTNTSLDRRDLFQPQHF.

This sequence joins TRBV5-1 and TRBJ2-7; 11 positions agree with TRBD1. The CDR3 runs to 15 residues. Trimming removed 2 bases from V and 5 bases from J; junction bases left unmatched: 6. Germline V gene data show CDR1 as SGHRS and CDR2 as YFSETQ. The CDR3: CASSFVDRGQDEQYF. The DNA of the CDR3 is TGCGCCAGCAGCTTCGTGGACAGGGGGCAGGACGAGCAGTACTTC.

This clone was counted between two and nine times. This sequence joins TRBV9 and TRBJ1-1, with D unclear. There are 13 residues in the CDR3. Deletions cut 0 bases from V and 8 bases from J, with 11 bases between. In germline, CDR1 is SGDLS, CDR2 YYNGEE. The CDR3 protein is CASSVVTATEAFF. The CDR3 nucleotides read TGTGCCAGCAGCGTAGTTACGGCGACAGAAGCTTTCTTT.

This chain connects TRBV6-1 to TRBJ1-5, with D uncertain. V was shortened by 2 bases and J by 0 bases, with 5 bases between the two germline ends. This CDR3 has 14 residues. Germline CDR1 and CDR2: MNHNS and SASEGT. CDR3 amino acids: CASSERVSNQPQHF. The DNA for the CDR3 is TGTGCCAGCAGTGAAAGAGTTAGCAATCAGCCCCAGCATTTT.

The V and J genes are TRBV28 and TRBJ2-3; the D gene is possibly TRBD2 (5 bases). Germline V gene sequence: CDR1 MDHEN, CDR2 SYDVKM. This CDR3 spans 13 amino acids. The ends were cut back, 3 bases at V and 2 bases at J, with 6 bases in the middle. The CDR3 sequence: CASSLGATDTQYF. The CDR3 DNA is TGTGCCAGCAGTTTGGGAGCCACAGATACGCAGTATTTT.

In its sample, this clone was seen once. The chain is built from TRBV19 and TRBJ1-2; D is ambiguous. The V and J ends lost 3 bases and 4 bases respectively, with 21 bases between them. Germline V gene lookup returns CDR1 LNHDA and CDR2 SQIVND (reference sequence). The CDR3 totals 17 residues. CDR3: CASSILARTALGYGYTF. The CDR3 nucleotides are TGTGCCAGTAGTATCCTAGCTCGAACCGCGCTAGGCTATGGCTACACCTTC.

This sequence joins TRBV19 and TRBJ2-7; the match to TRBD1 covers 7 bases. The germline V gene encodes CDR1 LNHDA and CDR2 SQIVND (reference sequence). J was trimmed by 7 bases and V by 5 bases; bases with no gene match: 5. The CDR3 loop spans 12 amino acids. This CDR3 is CASSRQGMEQYF. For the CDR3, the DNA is TGTGCCAGTAGTCGACAGGGAATGGAGCAGTACTTC.